This T cell receptor (beta chain) emerged from a study of T cell repertoires in cytomegalovirus infection. The overall study: CMV epitopes used comprised recently identified HLA-C-restricted ones and well-studied HLA-B-restricted ones. Evidence of both CMV infection and a matching HLA type came from public TCR beta signatures.

In the case of this clonotype: Its antigen is unknown.

TCRdb re-called the reads through MiXCR, storing one row per CDR3 protein. Of around 900,000 distinct CDR3 sequences listed, 31% are singletons. Notes on the study in general: The ex vivo response was dominated by HLA-C-restricted CMV-specific TCR beta clonotypes.

Trimming removed 3 bases from V and 3 bases from J, with 3 bases in between. This CDR3 region has 11 residues. Germline CDR1 is SQVTM and CDR2 is ANQGSEA. The sequencing used cultured CD8+ T cells from PBMCs, collected from culture after CMV antigen stimulation. The rearrangement uses TRBV29-1 and TRBJ2-1; unclear D gene. The clonotype was recovered from a human donor in good health (CMV status not recorded). Some clones in this sample may be carry-over from other donors' samples. The CDR3 sequence is CSVDNYNEQFF. DNA for the CDR3: TGCAGCGTTGACAACTACAATGAGCAGTTCTTC.